This entry features one TCR beta chain sequence. Its antigen remains unidentified. The sample holds no much larger clone one base away, and base qualities are not on file. Donors were healthy HIV-negative adults with no recently reported acute infections or vaccinations. Every donor was a Caucasian adult residing in Nashville, Tennessee, USA. CD4+ T cells were enriched by magnetic negative selection; naive cells were then positively selected on CD45RA, and the negative fraction formed the memory subset. After blood collection by leukapheresis, PBMCs were isolated using Ficoll-Histopaque density gradient centrifugation and then cryopreserved in the vapor phase of liquid nitrogen. Analytical flow cytometry was used to check the purity and quantity of every magnetically sorted T cell population. Each sorted fraction had its genomic DNA isolated and then quantified by UV absorbance on a Nanodrop 2000c.

TCR CDR3 regions were amplified from genomic DNA by multiplex PCR using the deep immunoSEQ assay. Extracted genomic DNA from each cell subset was spread evenly across all wells of several immunoSEQ 96-well plates, with each plate serving as a replicate. For sorted subsets, around 200 ng genomic DNA, equal to 30,000 or so T cell genomes, was loaded into each replicate PCR. Purified libraries were measured with a Qubit 3.0 fluorometer, size-checked on a Bioanalyzer 2100, and measured again with the KAPA Library Quantification kit. A separate single-read 150-cycle Illumina NextSeq 550 flow cell was used to sequence each immunoSEQ 96-well plate. As for the authors' bioinformatics: The immunoSEQ output contained only junctional sequences without quality scores, so filtering could not match that applied to full-length reads. To assign V/J genes and CDR3, sequences were annotated using PyIR, a Python wrapper for IgBLAST v1.9, with IMGT germline references. Reads with weak V/J assignments (E-value above 1e-6), missing CDR3, stop codons, out-of-frame junctions, or ambiguous translated residues were removed. A V3J clonotype was defined by an identical inferred V gene, J gene, and CDR3 amino acid sequence. Percentage overlap between repertoires was computed as shared unique clonotypes divided by the size of the smaller repertoire. Three approaches were used to assess repertoire richness: RTK rarefaction, the Chao1 estimator, and Recon v2.1 estimates of unobserved clonotypes. Generation probabilities for all TCRbeta clonotypes obtained by the gDNA method from a handful of donors were computed using OLGA. In its TCRdb copy, this immuneACCESS table keeps in-frame sequences only and misses some clones. Where compared with another copy, unresolved V genes explain less than half of these, and the others have no known cause. The V and J calls and clone size are taken from that table; D and trimming were inferred from the DNA. In this sample the table shows some 2,500,000 clones, 80% to 95% of which occur a single time. Roughly 0.34% of the sample lies in the top ten.

The sample originates from a study of shared clonotypes between healthy human individuals (dated by TCRdb to 2019 to 2021). With respect to the entire study: A couple of women and a few men aged 18 to 49 years were included in the cohort. For each donor, CD4 naive and CD4 memory were each given three plates, CD8 naive was given two plates, and CD8 memory was given one plate. The study deeply sequenced blood TCR repertoires of five healthy adults to estimate repertoire size and the extent of clonotype sharing between individuals. To increase sequencing depth and limit assay-specific biases, TCR repertoire library preparation and sequencing were carried out by different laboratories using diverse techniques. Leukapheresis yielded between about 0.85 and 10 billion PBMCs per donor. Results the study describes overall, beyond this receptor: Incomplete sequencing was indicated by rarefaction of sorted-subset datasets, despite the large sequencing depth. Pairwise subsampling indicated that sequencing depth was expected to affect the degree of clonotype sharing among donors. Because the study included a small number of donors, the genetic and exposure-history diversity represented was limited. Sharing across a handful of donors was observed for about 4.8% of naive CD4, 3.5% of naive CD8, roughly 2.3% of memory CD4, and about 0.38% of memory CD8 clonotypes. Higher generation probabilities were observed for clonotypes shared by all four sorted-subset donors than for non-shared clonotypes. Sampling was restricted to blood, and TCR repertoires in tissues likely differ from the TCR repertoires found in blood. Estimated clonotype richness was generally larger for naive than for memory subsets.

Its CDR3 holds 15 amino acids, cysteine through phenylalanine. Solely the CDR3 DNA is kept, with 45 bases framed from the first base. CDR1 and CDR2 (SGHNT, YYREEE) derive from the germline V gene (reference sequence). Trimming costs V 1 base and J 7 bases, and their ends lie 14 bases apart. The source is a young man in good health. Some clones in this sample may be carry-over from other donors' samples. The V and J genes are TRBV5-4 and TRBJ1-4, with no confident D gene call. The sequenced material came from naive CD4+ T cells from PBMCs. According to the study, the label for this sample's cell subset or site signals: CD45RA+ positively selected. The DNA sequence reads TGTGCCAGCAGCTTGCAATCGAGGAGGGCTGAAAAACTGTTTTTT. Translation gives CASSLQSRRAEKLFF.